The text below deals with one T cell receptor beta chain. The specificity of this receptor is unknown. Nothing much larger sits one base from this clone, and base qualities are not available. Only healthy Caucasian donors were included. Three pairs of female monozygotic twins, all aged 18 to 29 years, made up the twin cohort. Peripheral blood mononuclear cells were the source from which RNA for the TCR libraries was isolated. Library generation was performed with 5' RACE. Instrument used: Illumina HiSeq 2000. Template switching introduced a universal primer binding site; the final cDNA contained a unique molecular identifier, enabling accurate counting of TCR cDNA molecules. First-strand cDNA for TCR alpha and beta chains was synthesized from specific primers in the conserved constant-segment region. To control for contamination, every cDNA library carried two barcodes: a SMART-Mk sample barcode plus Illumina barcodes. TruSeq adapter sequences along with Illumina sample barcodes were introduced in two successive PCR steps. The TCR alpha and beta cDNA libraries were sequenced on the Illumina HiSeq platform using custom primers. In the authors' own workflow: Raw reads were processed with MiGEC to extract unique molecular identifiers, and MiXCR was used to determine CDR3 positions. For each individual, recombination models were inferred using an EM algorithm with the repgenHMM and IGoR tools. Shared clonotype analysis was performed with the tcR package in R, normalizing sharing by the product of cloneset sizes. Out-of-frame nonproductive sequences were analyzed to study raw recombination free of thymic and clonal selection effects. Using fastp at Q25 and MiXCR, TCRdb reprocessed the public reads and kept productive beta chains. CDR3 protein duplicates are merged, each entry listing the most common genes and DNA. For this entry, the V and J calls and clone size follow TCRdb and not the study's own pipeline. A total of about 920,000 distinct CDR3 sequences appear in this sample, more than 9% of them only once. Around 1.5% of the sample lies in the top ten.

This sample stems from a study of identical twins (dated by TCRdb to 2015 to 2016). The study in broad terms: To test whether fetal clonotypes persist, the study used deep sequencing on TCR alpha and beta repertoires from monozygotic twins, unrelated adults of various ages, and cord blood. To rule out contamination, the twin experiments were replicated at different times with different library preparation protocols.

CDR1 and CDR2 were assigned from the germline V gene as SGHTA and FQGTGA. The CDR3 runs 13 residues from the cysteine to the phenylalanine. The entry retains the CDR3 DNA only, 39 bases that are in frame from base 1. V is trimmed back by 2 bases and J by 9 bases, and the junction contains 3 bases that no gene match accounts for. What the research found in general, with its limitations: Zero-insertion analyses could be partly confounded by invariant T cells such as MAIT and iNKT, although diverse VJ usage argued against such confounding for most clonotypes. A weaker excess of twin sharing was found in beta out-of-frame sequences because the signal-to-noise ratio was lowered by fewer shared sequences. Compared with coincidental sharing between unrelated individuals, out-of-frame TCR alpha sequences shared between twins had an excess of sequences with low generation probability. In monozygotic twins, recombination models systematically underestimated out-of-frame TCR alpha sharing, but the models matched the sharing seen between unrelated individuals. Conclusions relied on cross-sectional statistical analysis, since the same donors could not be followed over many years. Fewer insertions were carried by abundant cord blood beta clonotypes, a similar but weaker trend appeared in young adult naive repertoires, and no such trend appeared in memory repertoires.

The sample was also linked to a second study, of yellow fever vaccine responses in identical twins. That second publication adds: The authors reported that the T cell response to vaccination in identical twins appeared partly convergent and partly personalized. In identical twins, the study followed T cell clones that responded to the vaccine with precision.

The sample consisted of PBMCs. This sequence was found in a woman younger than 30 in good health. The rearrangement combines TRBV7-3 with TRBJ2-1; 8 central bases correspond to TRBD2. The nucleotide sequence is TGTGCCAGCAGCTTACAAGCGGGAGTTGAGCAGTTCTTC. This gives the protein CASSLQAGVEQFF. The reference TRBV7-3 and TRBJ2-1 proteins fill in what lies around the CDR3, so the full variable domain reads GAGVSQTPSNKVTEKGKYVELRCDPISGHTALYWYRQSLGQGPEFLIYFQGTGAADDSGLPNDRFFAVRPEGSVSTLKIQRTERGDSAVYLCASSLQAGVEQFFGPGTRLTVL.